These T cell receptor beta chains were read from a single sample in a study of T cell repertoires in cytomegalovirus infection. TCRdb redid the calling of the reads with MiXCR, one entry per CDR3 protein. The sample contains around 180,000 distinct CDR3 sequences, 28% of which appear only once. Sequenced input: PBMCs. The receptors shown here come from a human donor in good health (CMV status not recorded). Some clones in this sample may be carry-over from other donors' samples. Both conserved end residues are part of each CDR3. Fields, in order: D gene, J gene, V gene, clone size, CDR3 protein, CDR3 DNA. D genes are given only for firm matches. Where a row states a size, it is once, few, many or the class of an expanded clone; other rows omit it.

TRBD1 | TRBJ2-7 | TRBV12-3/TRBV12-4 | NA | CASSLLDRGYEQYF | TGTGCCAGCAGTCTTCTTGACAGGGGCTACGAGCAGTACTTC
NA | TRBJ1-1 | TRBV7-2 | many | CASSLEGHTEAFF | TGTGCCAGCAGCTTAGAAGGGCACACTGAAGCTTTCTTT
TRBD2 | TRBJ2-1 | TRBV2 | few | CASSEKGTSILSEQFF | TGTGCCAGCAGTGAAAAAGGGACTAGTATCTTAAGTGAGCAGTTCTTC
TRBD1 | TRBJ1-1 | TRBV20-1 | few | CSAETGRAAEAFF | TGCAGTGCTGAGACAGGGAGGGCGGCTGAAGCTTTCTTT
TRBD1 | TRBJ2-7 | TRBV5-8 | NA | CASSSGTGVLEQYF | TGTGCCAGCAGCTCCGGGACAGGGGTTCTCGAGCAGTACTTC
TRBD1 | TRBJ1-3 | TRBV7-2 | many | CASSFSTGGRGTIYF | TGTGCCAGCAGCTTTTCGACAGGGGGACGGGGCACCATATATTTT
NA | TRBJ2-5 | TRBV11-2 | many | CASSLRETQYF | TGTGCCAGCAGCTTACGGGAGACCCAGTACTTC
NA | TRBJ1-1 | TRBV5-1 | NA | CASSGGGGWTEAFF | TGCGCCAGCAGCGGAGGGGGAGGTTGGACTGAAGCTTTCTTT
NA | TRBJ2-6 | TRBV7-2 | many | CASSSNPRSGRSGANVLTF | TGTGCCAGCAGCTCAAACCCCCGATCGGGCCGCTCTGGGGCCAACGTCCTGACTTTC
NA | TRBJ2-2 | TRBV3-1 | NA | CASSQVPGARTGELFF | TGTGCCAGCAGCCAAGTTCCGGGGGCGAGGACCGGGGAGCTGTTTTTT
NA | TRBJ1-1 | TRBV6-1 | NA | CASSVTPFGTEAFF | TGTGCCAGCAGTGTCACACCCTTCGGCACTGAAGCTTTCTTT
NA | TRBJ2-6 | TRBV11-2 | NA | CASSFGSDGANVLTF | TGTGCCAGCAGCTTCGGATCAGATGGGGCCAACGTCCTGACTTTC
NA | TRBJ1-4 | TRBV20-1 | NA | CSARRLGEKLFF | TGCAGTGCTAGGAGACTCGGGGAAAAACTGTTTTTT
NA | TRBJ2-2 | TRBV28 | NA | CASGTDANTGELFF | TGTGCCAGCGGGACGGACGCGAACACCGGGGAGCTGTTTTTT
NA | TRBJ1-4 | TRBV11-2 | few | CASGRDGNEKLFF | TGTGCCAGCGGGAGGGACGGGAATGAAAAACTGTTTTTT
NA | TRBJ1-2 | TRBV12-3/TRBV12-4 | few | CASRLRESPTYGYTF | TGTGCCAGCAGACTAAGGGAAAGTCCAACCTATGGCTACACCTTC
NA | TRBJ2-7 | TRBV7-9 | NA | CASSLSDLYEQYF | TGTGCCAGCAGCTTATCAGACCTCTACGAGCAGTACTTC
TRBD1 | TRBJ1-1 | TRBV5-6 | many | CASSLRDRVVNTEAFF | TGTGCCAGCAGCTTGAGGGACAGAGTAGTGAACACTGAAGCTTTCTTT
NA | TRBJ1-2 | TRBV30 | NA | CAWSGIVPKLYGYTF | TGTGCCTGGAGCGGAATCGTACCAAAACTCTATGGCTACACCTTC
NA | TRBJ1-5 | TRBV4-2 | NA | CASSQVSRGNQPQHF | TGTGCCAGCAGCCAAGTTTCTAGGGGCAATCAGCCCCAGCATTTT
TRBD2 | TRBJ2-3 | TRBV15 | NA | CATSRDKGGGTDTQYF | TGTGCCACCAGCAGAGATAAGGGCGGGGGAACAGATACGCAGTATTTT
TRBD1 | TRBJ1-6 | TRBV5-1 | NA | CASSLHAGQNSPLHF | TGCGCCAGCAGCCTGCACGCGGGACAGAATTCACCCCTCCACTTT
TRBD1 | TRBJ2-1 | TRBV2 | few | CASSDEAGGFNEQFF | TGTGCCAGCAGTGACGAGGCAGGGGGCTTCAATGAGCAGTTCTTC
NA | TRBJ1-1 | TRBV9 | NA | CASSSRFSGTEAFF | TGTGCCAGCAGCTCCCGTTTCTCGGGCACTGAAGCTTTCTTT
NA | TRBJ2-7 | TRBV6-2/TRBV6-3 | NA | CASGRFFYEQYF | TGTGCCAGCGGGCGGTTCTTCTACGAGCAGTACTTC
TRBD1 | TRBJ1-1 | TRBV4-1 | NA | CASRPGQGAPNVNTEAFF | TGCGCCAGCAGACCCGGACAGGGAGCCCCCAATGTGAACACTGAAGCTTTCTTT
NA | TRBJ2-3 | TRBV19 | once | CASTSINAGPDTQYF | TGTGCCAGTACCAGTATAAATGCAGGGCCAGATACGCAGTATTTT
NA | TRBJ2-4 | TRBV7-8 | NA | CASSLEGGAKNIQYF | TGTGCCAGCAGCTTAGAGGGGGGGGCCAAAAACATTCAGTACTTC
NA | TRBJ2-2 | TRBV19 | NA | CASSIGPDTGELFF | TGTGCCAGTAGTATAGGACCGGACACCGGGGAGCTGTTTTTT
TRBD2 | TRBJ2-3 | TRBV20-1 | NA | CSARGMGRGVQEAQYF | TGCAGTGCTAGAGGAATGGGGCGGGGGGTCCAGGAGGCGCAGTATTTT
TRBD2 | TRBJ2-1 | TRBV6-2/TRBV6-3 | few | CASSYSSLAGGPLFF | TGTGCCAGCAGTTACTCGAGCCTAGCGGGGGGCCCTCTGTTCTTC
NA | TRBJ2-5 | TRBV7-2 | many | CASSFDRQETQYF | TGTGCCAGCAGCTTCGACCGCCAAGAGACCCAGTACTTC
NA | TRBJ2-5 | TRBV5-6 | NA | CASSIDIETQYF | TGTGCCAGCAGCATAGATATAGAGACCCAGTACTTC
TRBD2 | TRBJ2-1 | TRBV9 | NA | CASSAAGAYYNEQFF | TGTGCCAGCAGCGCAGCGGGGGCATACTACAATGAGCAGTTCTTC
TRBD1 | TRBJ1-2 | TRBV19 | few | CASSPRTGVNSKGYTF | TGTGCCAGTAGTCCGCGGACAGGGGTTAATTCGAAAGGCTACACCTTC
NA | TRBJ1-3 | TRBV7-8 | few | CASSWGGRGGNTIYF | TGTGCCAGCAGCTGGGGGGGACGGGGTGGAAACACCATATATTTT
NA | TRBJ1-5 | TRBV19 | few | CASSLQKNQPQHF | TGTGCCAGTAGTCTTCAAAAGAATCAGCCCCAGCATTTT
NA | TRBJ2-1 | TRBV7-2 | NA | CASSFRQALYNEQFF | TGTGCCAGCAGCTTCAGACAGGCCCTCTACAATGAGCAGTTCTTC
NA | TRBJ1-2 | TRBV7-2 | NA | CASSPEGRGFNYGYTF | TGTGCCAGCAGCCCCGAGGGTCGAGGGTTTAACTATGGCTACACCTTC
NA | TRBJ2-7 | TRBV2 | few | CASIEGTYEQYF | TGTGCCAGTATCGAGGGGACCTACGAGCAGTACTTC
NA | TRBJ1-1 | TRBV7-2 | many | CASSLILGEAFF | TGTGCCAGCAGCTTAATTTTGGGCGAAGCTTTCTTT
NA | TRBJ1-2 | TRBV4-3 | NA | CASSQGYDDYGYTF | TGCGCCAGCAGCCAGGGGTACGATGACTATGGCTACACCTTC
NA | TRBJ1-1 | TRBV29-1 | NA | CSGWISSNTEAFF | TGCAGCGGATGGATCAGCTCGAACACTGAAGCTTTCTTT
NA | TRBJ2-2 | TRBV12-3/TRBV12-4 | many | CASKRSAAGELFF | TGTGCCAGTAAACGTTCGGCGGCGGGGGAGCTGTTTTTT
NA | TRBJ2-7 | TRBV18 | NA | CASSPKTGYEQYF | TGTGCCAGCTCACCAAAAACAGGGTACGAGCAGTACTTC
NA | TRBJ1-1 | TRBV6-5 | few | CASSQPRRNTEAFF | TGTGCCAGCAGCCAACCGAGAAGGAACACTGAAGCTTTCTTT
NA | TRBJ1-5 | TRBV12-5 | NA | CASGYNQPQHF | TGTGCTAGTGGTTACAATCAGCCCCAGCATTTT
TRBD1 | TRBJ2-7 | TRBV7-9 | NA | CASSLGQLSNEQYF | TGTGCCAGCAGTTTGGGACAGCTCTCAAACGAGCAGTACTTC
NA | TRBJ1-4 | TRBV13 | NA | CASTPSPGANEKLFF | TGTGCCAGCACCCCCAGTCCAGGGGCTAATGAAAAACTGTTTTTT
NA | TRBJ1-6 | TRBV18 | NA | CASSDNSPLHF | TGTGCCAGCTCCGACAATTCACCCCTCCACTTT
TRBD1 | TRBJ1-1 | TRBV29-1 | NA | CSVPGDRIRAEAFF | TGCAGCGTTCCAGGGGACAGGATACGAGCTGAAGCTTTCTTT
NA | TRBJ1-3 | TRBV12-3/TRBV12-4 | NA | CASSLTRRGNTIYF | TGTGCCAGCAGCCTGACACGGAGGGGAAACACCATATATTTT
NA | TRBJ1-2 | TRBV2 | NA | CASGRTETNYGYTF | TGTGCCAGCGGCAGGACGGAAACTAACTATGGCTACACCTTC
NA | TRBJ1-1 | TRBV7-9 | few | CASRSRAGKTEAFF | TGTGCCAGCAGATCTAGGGCAGGGAAGACTGAAGCTTTCTTT
TRBD2 | TRBJ2-1 | TRBV7-2 | many | CASSPGLAFKGEQFF | TGTGCCAGCAGCCCCGGACTAGCGTTCAAGGGGGAGCAGTTCTTC
NA | TRBJ1-4 | TRBV7-3 | NA | CASSFLQGTEKLFF | TGTGCCAGCAGCTTCCTCCAGGGGACTGAAAAACTGTTTTTT
NA | TRBJ2-7 | TRBV20-1 | NA | CSARYQGAYEQYF | TGCAGTGCTAGGTACCAGGGAGCCTACGAGCAGTACTTC
NA | TRBJ2-3 | TRBV7-7 | many | CASSTLDGEDTQYF | TGTGCTAGCAGCACGCTAGATGGAGAGGATACGCAGTATTTT
TRBD2 | TRBJ2-5 | TRBV27 | NA | CASSRTSGGQKTQYF | TGTGCCAGCAGCCGGACTAGCGGGGGCCAGAAGACCCAGTACTTC